One sample yielded the 5 T cell receptor beta chains listed below, sequenced in a study of neoadjuvant anti-PD-1 for oral cavity cancer. Only in-frame clones appear in the TCRdb table, and some are missing; sequencing was by immunoSEQ multiplex PCR. Of roughly 34,000 clones listed, about 86% were seen once; the top ten hold roughly 3.6%. The sample was PBMCs, taken before nivolumab (anti-PD-1) treatment. These receptor sequences come from a person aged 40 to 85 with oral cavity squamous cell carcinoma.

J is TRBJ2-7 and V is TRBV27; D is undetermined. The CDR3 length is 17 residues. Germline-derived CDR1 and CDR2 are MNHEY and SMNVEV (reference sequence). With 0 bases removed from V and 7 bases from J, the gap between germline ends came to 22 bases. The CDR3 is CASSLSGVQVLKREQYF. The DNA of the CDR3 is TGTGCCAGCAGTTTATCGGGCGTGCAGGTCCTCAAGAGGGAGCAGTACTTC.

The rearrangement links TRBV18 to TRBJ1-2, with TRBD1 matching over 7 bases. This CDR3 has 15 residues. The V gene end was trimmed by 4 bases and the J gene end by 2 bases; junction bases not matched to a gene: 7. Germline loops: CDR1 KGHSH, CDR2 LQKENI. This chain's CDR3 is CASSLATDRNYGYTF. The CDR3 DNA sequence: TGTGCCAGCTCACTGGCGACGGACAGGAACTATGGCTACACCTTC.

This chain links TRBV7-2 with TRBJ2-7; D unresolved. CDR1 SGHTA and CDR2 FQGNSA come from the germline V gene. Trimming removed 6 bases from V and 3 bases from J, with 15 bases in between. The CDR3 totals 14 residues. In DNA, the CDR3 is TGTGCCAGCAGTACCCTACTCGGCGGCTACGAGCAGTACTTC. The encoded protein is CASSTLLGGYEQYF.

V is TRBV18 and J is TRBJ2-5, with D tentatively TRBD2 (6 bases). Germline V gives CDR1 KGHSH, CDR2 LQKENI. The V end was cut by 6 bases, the J end by 2 bases, with 10 bases between. The CDR3 length is 13 residues. CDR3 region: CASSPGSQETQYF. The CDR3, as DNA: TGTGCCAGCTCTCCCGGGAGTCAAGAGACCCAGTACTTC. The full variable domain, in which reference TRBV18 and TRBJ2-5 provide the parts outside the CDR3, is NAGVMQNPRHLVRRRGQEARLRCSPMKGHSHVYWYRQLPEEGLKFMVYLQKENIIDESGMPKERFSAEFPKEGPSILRIQQVVRGDSAAYFCASSPGSQETQYFGPGTRLLVL.

This chain uses TRBV11-1 with TRBJ1-1; no clear D. Germline CDR1 is SGHAT and CDR2 is FQDESV (reference sequence). Trimming took off 1 base at V and 0 bases at J, with 15 bases between the two ends. The CDR3 consists of 17 residues. The CDR3 here is CASSLGGGPTMNTEAFF. In DNA form, the CDR3 reads TGTGCCAGCAGCTTAGGCGGAGGGCCAACCATGAACACTGAAGCTTTCTTT.